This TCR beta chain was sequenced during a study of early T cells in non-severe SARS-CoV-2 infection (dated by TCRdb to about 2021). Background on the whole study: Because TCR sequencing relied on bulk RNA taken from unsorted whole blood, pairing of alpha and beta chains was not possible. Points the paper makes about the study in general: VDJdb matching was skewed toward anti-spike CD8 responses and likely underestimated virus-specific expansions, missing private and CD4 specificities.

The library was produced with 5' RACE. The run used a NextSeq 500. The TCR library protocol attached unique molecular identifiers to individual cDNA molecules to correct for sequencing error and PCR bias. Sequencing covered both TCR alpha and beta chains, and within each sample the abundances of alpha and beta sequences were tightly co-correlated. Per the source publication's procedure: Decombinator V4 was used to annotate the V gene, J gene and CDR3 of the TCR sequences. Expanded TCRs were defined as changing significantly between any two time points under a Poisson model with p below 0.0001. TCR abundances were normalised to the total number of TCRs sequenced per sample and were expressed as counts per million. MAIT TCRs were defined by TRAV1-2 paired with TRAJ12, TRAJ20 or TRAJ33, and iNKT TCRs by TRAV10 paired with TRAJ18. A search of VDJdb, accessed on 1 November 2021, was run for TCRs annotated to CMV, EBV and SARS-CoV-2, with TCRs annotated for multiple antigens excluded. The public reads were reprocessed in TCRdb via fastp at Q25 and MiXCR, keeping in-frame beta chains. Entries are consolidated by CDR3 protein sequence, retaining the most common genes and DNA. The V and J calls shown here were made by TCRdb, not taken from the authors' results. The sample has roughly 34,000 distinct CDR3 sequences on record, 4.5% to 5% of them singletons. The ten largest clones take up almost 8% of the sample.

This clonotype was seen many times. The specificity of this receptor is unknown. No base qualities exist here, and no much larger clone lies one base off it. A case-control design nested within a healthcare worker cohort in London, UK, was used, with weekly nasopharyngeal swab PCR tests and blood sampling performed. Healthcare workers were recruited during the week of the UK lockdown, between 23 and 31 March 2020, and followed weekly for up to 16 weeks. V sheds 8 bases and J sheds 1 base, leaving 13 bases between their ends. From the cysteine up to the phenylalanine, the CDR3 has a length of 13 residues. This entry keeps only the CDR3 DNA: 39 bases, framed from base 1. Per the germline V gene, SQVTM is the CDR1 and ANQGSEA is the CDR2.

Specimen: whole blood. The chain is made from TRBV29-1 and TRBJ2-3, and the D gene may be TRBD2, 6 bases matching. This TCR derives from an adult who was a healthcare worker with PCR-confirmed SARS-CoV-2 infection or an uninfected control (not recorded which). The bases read TGCAGCTGTCCGGGACTCCGCACAGATACGCAGTATTTT. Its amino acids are CSCPGLRTDTQYF.